This TCR beta chain was identified in a study of naive and memory T cell subsets (dated by TCRdb to between 2016 and 2019). Describing the broader study: The figure summarizing these samples reported about 10 blood donors, 7 tuberculin skin test biopsies and 3 saline control biopsies. Usually PCR2 was run as a SYBR Green qPCR and stopped at a set threshold, although low-input samples could use end-point PCR (roughly 6 cycles) instead.

To prepare the library, 5' RACE was applied. The ligated cDNA was amplified by four rounds of PCR, in which nested alpha and beta constant region primers were used together with the SP2 primer. TCR RNA was reverse transcribed with SuperScript IV using alpha and beta constant region primers for the blood and skin samples. An oligonucleotide carrying the Illumina SP2 primer and a UMI was ligated to the 3' end of the cDNA by means of T4 RNA ligase 1. The 12-nucleotide UMI was composed of two random hexamers separated by an eight-base spacer, which was included to prevent hairpin formation. From the second PCR onward, TCR alpha and beta chain libraries were processed separately and dual indexed for multiplexing. After pooling, the indexed libraries were analyzed by capillary electrophoresis and sequenced on either an Illumina MiSeq or NextSeq. Libraries were spiked with PhiX DNA at about 5-7.5% so that base diversity was increased and cluster recognition was improved. Turning to the authors' computational methods: Demultiplexor pulled UMIs out of read 2, joined the UMIs with the TCR sequence from read 1, and separated reads according to sample indices. V and J genes and V-J junctions were identified by Decombinator, which gave every TCR a five-part identifier that included V and J deletions. Collapsinator used UMIs to correct sequencing errors and PCR amplification heterogeneity, yielding UMI-based abundance per TCR. CDR3Translator converted identifiers to nucleotide sequence, translated to amino acids, and extracted CDR3 regions using terminal motifs. After normalization to the amount of input RNA, error-corrected alpha and beta TCR counts from blood and skin were compared. The raw public data were reprocessed by TCRdb itself: fastp quality trimming at Q25, MiXCR clonotype calling, in-frame beta chains only. Rows are combined by CDR3 protein, so each entry shows the most common genes and DNA. These V and J calls rely on TCRdb rather than the paper's analysis. Present in this sample are about 48,000 distinct CDR3 sequences, approximately 4.5% of which were seen just once. The biggest ten clones account for 0.7% to 0.9% of the sample.

This clonotype showed up just a few times. What this receptor recognizes is not known. No base-level quality is on record; no much larger clone is a single base apart. What the study reported, not specific to this receptor: The potential sensitivity of the RNA-based method to TCR transcript changes with T cell activation and differentiation was acknowledged.

The study described a robust, sensitive protocol for amplifying, sequencing and analyzing TCRs, using 3' ligation of a UMI-containing oligonucleotide to TCR cDNA. Whole blood analysis involved drawing roughly 2.5 ml of peripheral blood from adult healthy volunteers into Tempus tubes and then extracting RNA following the manufacturer's instructions. Total RNA was used without cell sorting and was treated with RQ1 DNase before reverse transcription, with a target input of roughly 1 to 1000 ng. Libraries were prepared from skin biopsies and whole blood to test how robust the pipeline was in samples where T cells are a minority population. CDR1 MNHEY and CDR2 SMNVEV were looked up in the germline V gene (reference sequence). Trimming costs V 6 bases and J 0 bases, and their ends lie 15 bases apart. Measured from the cysteine to the phenylalanine, the CDR3 is 16 residues long. The CDR3 DNA has 48 bases and is translated from base 1.

The TCR sequence derives from a female donor in good health. The chain couples TRBV27 to TRBJ2-1; the D gene identity is not certain. The CDR3 protein sequence reads: CASRPPGRSSYNEQFF. The bases read TGTGCCAGCAGACCCCCGGGCCGGAGCTCCTACAATGAGCAGTTCTTC.